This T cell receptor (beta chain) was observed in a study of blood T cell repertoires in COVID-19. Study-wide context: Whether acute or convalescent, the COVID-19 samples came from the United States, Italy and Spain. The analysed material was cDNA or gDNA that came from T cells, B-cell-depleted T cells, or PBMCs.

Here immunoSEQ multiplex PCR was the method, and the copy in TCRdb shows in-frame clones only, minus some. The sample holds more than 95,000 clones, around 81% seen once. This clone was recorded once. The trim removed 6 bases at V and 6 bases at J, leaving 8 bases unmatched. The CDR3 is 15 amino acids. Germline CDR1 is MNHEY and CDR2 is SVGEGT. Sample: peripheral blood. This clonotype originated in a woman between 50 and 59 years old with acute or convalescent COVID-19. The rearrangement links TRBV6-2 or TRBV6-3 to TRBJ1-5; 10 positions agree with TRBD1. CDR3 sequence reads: CASSSTGGEGQPQHF. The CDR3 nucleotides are TGTGCCAGCAGCTCGACAGGGGGCGAGGGTCAGCCCCAGCATTTT.